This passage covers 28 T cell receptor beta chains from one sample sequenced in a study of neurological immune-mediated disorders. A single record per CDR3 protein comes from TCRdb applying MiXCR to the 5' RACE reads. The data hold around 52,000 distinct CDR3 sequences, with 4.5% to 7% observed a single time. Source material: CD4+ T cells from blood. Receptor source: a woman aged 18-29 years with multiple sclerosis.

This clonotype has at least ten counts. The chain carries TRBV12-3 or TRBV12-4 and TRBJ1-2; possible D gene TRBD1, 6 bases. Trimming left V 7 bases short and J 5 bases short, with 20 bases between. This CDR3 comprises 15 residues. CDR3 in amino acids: CASTPLAVGAYGYTF. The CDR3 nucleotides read TGTGCCAGCACCCCCCTCGCAGTGGGGGCATATGGCTACACCTTC.

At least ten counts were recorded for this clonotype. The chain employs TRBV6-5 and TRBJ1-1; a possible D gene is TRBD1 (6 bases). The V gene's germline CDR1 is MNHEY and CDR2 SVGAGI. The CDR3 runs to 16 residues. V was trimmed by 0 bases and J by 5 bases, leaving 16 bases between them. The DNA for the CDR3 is TGTGCCAGCAGTTACTCGCTTGGGGGCGAGGGGACTGAAGCTTTCTTT. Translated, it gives CASSYSLGGEGTEAFF.

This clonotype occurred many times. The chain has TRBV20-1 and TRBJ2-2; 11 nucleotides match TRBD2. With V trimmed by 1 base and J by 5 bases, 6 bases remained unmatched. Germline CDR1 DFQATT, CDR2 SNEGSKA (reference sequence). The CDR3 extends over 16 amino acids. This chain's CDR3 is CSARGLAGGPTGELFF. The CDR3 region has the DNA TGCAGTGCTAGAGGATTAGCGGGAGGGCCTACCGGGGAGCTGTTTTTT.

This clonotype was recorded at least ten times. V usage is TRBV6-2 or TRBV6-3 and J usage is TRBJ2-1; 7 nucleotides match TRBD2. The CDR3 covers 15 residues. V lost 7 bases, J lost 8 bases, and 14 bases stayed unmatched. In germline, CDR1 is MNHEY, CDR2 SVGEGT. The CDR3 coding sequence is TGTGCCAGCACCTCGGGGGGAAAAGACGTTGATGAGCAGTTCTTC. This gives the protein CASTSGGKDVDEQFF.

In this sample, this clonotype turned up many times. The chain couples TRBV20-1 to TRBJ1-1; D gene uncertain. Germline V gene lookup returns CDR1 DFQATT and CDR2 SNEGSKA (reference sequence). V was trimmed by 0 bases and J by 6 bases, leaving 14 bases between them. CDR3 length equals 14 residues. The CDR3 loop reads CSARDPSRVSEAFF. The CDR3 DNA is TGCAGTGCTAGAGATCCTTCGAGGGTGTCTGAAGCTTTCTTT.

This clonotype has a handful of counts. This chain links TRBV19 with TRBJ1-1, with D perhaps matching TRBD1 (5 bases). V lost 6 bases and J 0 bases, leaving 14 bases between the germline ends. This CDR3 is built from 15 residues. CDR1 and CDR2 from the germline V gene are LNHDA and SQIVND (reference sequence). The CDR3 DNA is TGTGCCAGTAGCATTTCGGACACTCTGAACACTGAAGCTTTCTTT. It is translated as CASSISDTLNTEAFF. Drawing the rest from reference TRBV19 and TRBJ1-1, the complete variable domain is DGGITQSPKYLFRKEGQNVTLSCEQNLNHDAMYWYRQDPGQGLRLIYYSQIVNDFQKGDIAEGYSVSREKKESFPLTVTSAQKNPTAFYLCASSISDTLNTEAFFGQGTRLTVV.

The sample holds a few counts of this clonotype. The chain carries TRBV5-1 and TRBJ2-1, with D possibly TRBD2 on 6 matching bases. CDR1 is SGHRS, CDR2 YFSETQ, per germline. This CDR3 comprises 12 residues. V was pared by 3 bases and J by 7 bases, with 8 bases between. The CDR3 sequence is CASSWDLNEQFF. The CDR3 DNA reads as TGCGCCAGCAGCTGGGACTTGAATGAGCAGTTCTTC. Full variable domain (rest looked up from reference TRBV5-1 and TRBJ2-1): KAGVTQTPRYLIKTRGQQVTLSCSPISGHRSVSWYQQTPGQGLQFLFEYFSETQRNKGNFPGRFSGRQFSNSRSEMNVSTLELGDSALYLCASSWDLNEQFFGPGTRLTVL.

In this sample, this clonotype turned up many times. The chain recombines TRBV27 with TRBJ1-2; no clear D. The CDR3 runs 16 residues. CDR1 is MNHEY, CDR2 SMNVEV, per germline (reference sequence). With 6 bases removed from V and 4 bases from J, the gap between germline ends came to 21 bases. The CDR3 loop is CASSLRPPRVGYGYTF. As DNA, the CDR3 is TGTGCCAGCAGCCTTAGGCCCCCCCGGGTCGGCTATGGCTACACCTTC.

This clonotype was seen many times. The chain's CDR3 is CANSPPEGGRSGNTIYF. The CDR3 DNA reads as TGTGCCAACAGCCCTCCGGAGGGGGGGAGGTCTGGAAACACCATATATTTT. V usage is TRBV12-3 or TRBV12-4 and J usage is TRBJ1-3; D may be TRBD1 (6 bases). V gave up 10 bases and J gave up 1 base, with 23 bases separating them. This CDR3 spans 17 amino acids.

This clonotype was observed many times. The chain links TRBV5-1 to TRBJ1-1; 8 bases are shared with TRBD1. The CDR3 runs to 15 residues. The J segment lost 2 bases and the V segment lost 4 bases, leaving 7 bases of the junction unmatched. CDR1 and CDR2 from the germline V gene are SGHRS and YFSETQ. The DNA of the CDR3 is TGCGCCAGCAGCCTTATACAGGGGGGCAACACTGAAGCTTTCTTT. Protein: CASSLIQGGNTEAFF.

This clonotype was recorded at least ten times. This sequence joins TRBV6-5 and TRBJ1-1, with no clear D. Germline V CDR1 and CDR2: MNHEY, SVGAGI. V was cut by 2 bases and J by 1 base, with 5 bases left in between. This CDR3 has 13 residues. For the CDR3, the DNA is TGTGCCAGCAGTTACGCCCCGAACACTGAAGCTTTCTTT. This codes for CASSYAPNTEAFF.

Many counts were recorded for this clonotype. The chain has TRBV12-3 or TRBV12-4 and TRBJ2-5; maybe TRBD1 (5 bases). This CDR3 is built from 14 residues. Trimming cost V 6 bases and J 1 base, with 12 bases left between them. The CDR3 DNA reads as TGTGCCAGCAGCCCCGACAGTACCCAAGAGACCCAGTACTTC. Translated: CASSPDSTQETQYF.

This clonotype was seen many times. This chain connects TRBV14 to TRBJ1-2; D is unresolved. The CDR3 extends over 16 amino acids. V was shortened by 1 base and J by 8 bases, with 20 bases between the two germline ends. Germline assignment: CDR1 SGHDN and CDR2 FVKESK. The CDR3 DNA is TGTGCCAGCAGCCAAGTTATGGACCCAGCTAGAGACGGCTACACCTTC. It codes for CASSQVMDPARDGYTF.

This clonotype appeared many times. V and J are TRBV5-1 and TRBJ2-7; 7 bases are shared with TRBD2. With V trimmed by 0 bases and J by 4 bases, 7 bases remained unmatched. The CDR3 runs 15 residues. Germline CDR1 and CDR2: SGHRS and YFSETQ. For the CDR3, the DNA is TGCGCCAGCAGCTTGGGCGGGACTATGAATTACGAGCAGTACTTC. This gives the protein CASSLGGTMNYEQYF.

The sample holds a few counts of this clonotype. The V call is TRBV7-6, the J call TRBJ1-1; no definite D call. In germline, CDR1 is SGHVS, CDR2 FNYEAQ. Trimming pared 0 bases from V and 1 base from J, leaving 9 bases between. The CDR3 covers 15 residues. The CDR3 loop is CASSLAMGSNTEAFF. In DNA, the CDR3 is TGTGCCAGCAGCTTAGCGATGGGCTCGAACACTGAAGCTTTCTTT.

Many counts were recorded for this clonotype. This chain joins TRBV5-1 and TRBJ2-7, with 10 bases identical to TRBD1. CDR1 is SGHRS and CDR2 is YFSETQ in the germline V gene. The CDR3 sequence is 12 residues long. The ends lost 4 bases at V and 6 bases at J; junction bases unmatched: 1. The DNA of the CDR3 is TGCGCCAGCAGCCGACAGGGGGCCGAGCAGTACTTC. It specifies CASSRQGAEQYF.

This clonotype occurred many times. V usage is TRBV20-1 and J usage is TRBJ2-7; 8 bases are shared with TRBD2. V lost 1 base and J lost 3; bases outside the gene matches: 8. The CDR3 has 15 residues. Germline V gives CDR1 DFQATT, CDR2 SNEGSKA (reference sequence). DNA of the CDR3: TGCAGTGCTAGAGGGGGACTCGCGGGGGGCTACGAGCAGTACTTC. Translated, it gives CSARGGLAGGYEQYF.

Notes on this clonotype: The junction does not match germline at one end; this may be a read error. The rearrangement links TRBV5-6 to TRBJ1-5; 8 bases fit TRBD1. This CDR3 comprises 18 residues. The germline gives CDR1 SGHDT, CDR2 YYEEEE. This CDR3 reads CASSSTTHRSGGNQPQHF. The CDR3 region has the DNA TGTGCCAGCAGCTCAACAACCCACCGGTCAGGGGGCAATCAGCCGCAGCATTTT.

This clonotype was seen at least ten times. CDR3 nucleotides: TGTGCCACCAGTGAGGGAGCTATAAGCGCTAGCACAGATACGCAGTATTTT. Encoded protein: CATSEGAISASTDTQYF. J is TRBJ2-3 and V is TRBV24-1, with D perhaps matching TRBD2 (5 bases). The length of the CDR3 is 17 residues. Germline values: CDR1 KGHDR, CDR2 SFDVKD. The germline V and J ends were trimmed by 4 bases and 0 bases, with 16 bases remaining between them.

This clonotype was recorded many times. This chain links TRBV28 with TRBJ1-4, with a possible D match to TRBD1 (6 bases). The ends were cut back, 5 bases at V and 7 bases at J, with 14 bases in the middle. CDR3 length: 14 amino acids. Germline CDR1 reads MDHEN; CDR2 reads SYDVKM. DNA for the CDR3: TGTGCCAGCAGTCCCAGGGGTTTCGGTGAAAAACTGTTTTTT. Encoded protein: CASSPRGFGEKLFF.

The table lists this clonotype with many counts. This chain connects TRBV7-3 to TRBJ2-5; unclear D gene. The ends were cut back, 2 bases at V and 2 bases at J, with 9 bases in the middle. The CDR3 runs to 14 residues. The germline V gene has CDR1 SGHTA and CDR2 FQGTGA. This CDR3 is CASSLSGPQETQYF. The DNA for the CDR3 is TGTGCCAGCAGCTTATCGGGCCCGCAAGAGACCCAGTACTTC.

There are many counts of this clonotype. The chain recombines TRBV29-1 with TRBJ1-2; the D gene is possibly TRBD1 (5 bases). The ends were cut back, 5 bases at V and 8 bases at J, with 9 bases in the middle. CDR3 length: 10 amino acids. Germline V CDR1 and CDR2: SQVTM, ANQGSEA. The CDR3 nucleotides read TGCAGCGTTTGGGACGCAGGCTACACCTTC. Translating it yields CSVWDAGYTF.

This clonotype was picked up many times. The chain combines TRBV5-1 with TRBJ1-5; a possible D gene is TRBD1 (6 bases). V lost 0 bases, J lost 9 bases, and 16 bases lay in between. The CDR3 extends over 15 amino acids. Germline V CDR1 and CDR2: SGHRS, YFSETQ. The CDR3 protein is CASSLGQGPPLPQHF. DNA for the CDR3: TGCGCCAGCAGCTTGGGCCAGGGGCCACCCCTGCCCCAGCATTTT.

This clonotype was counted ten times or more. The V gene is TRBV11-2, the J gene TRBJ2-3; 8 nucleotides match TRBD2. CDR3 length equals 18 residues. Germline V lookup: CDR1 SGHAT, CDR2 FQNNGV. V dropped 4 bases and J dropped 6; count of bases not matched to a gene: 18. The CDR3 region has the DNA TGTGCCAGCAGCTCCGGGGGGGCAGGGTCAAGGTTTTCGGATACGCAGTATTTT. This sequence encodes CASSSGGAGSRFSDTQYF.

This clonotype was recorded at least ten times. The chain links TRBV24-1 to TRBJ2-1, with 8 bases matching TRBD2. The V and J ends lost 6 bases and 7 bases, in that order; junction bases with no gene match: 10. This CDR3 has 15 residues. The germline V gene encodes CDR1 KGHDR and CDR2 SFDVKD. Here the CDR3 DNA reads TGTGCCACCAGTCCGGGACTAGGCGAGGTTAATGAGCAGTTCTTC. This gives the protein CATSPGLGEVNEQFF.

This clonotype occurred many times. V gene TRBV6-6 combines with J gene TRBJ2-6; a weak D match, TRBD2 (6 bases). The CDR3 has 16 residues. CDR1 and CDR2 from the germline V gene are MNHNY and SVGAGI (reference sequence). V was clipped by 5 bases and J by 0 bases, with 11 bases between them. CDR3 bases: TGTGCCAGCAGTCTACCCGGGGGCTCTGGGGCCAACGTCCTGACTTTC. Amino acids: CASSLPGGSGANVLTF.

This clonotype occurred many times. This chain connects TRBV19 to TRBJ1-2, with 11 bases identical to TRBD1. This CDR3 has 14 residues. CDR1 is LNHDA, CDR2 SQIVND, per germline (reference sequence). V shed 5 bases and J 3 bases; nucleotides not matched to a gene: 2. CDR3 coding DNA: TGTGCCAGTAGTTCGGGACAGGGGGACTATGGCTACACCTTC. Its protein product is CASSSGQGDYGYTF.

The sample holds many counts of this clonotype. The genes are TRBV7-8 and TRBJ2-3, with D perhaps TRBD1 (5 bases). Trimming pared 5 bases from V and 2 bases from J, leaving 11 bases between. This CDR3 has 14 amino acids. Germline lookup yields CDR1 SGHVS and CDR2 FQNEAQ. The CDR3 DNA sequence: TGTGCCAGCAGCCATTTGGGGCCCACAGATACGCAGTATTTT. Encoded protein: CASSHLGPTDTQYF. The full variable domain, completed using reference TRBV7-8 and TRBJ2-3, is GAGVSQSPRYKVAKRGQDVALRCDPISGHVSLFWYQQALGQGPEFLTYFQNEAQLDKSGLPSDRFFAERPEGSVSTLKIQRTQQEDSAVYLCASSHLGPTDTQYFGPGTRLTVL.